This T cell receptor beta chain was sequenced during a study of T-cell reconstitution after alpha-beta-depleted transplantation in children. This clonotype was counted at least ten times. Antigen: not known. The authors prepared the TCRbeta library with unique molecular identifiers. TCRdb called the PCR reads again in MiXCR, with one record for every CDR3 protein. The sample includes under 4,500 distinct CDR3 sequences, roughly a fifth of them seen just once. Overall study findings and caveats: Among T cells one year after transplant, newly produced cells accounted for most counts and diversity. Several hundred expanded graft clones reportedly gave rise to the alpha-beta T cells present about two months after transplant. Where some patients showed high TCRbeta diversity at day 60, it came from recipient T cells and thymic progenitors that had survived.

This receptor was obtained from a male patient aged 2 to 10 who had a stem cell transplant for acute lymphoblastic leukemia, so the T cells may come from the graft donor. The specimen was PBMCs, mostly from graft donor cells, collected 180 days after TCRalphabeta/CD19-depleted stem cell transplant.

In nucleotides, the CDR3 is TGTGCCACCAGCAGACCAGGGGGCCTCGAGCAGTACTTC. Amino acid sequence: CATSRPGGLEQYF. This chain links TRBV15 with TRBJ2-7; 8 bases align to TRBD1. This CDR3 comprises 13 residues. The germline V gene encodes CDR1 LNHNV and CDR2 YYDKDF (reference sequence). V was pared by 2 bases and J by 6 bases, with 3 bases of the junction left unmatched. Full variable domain (remainder filled in from reference TRBV15 and TRBJ2-7): DAMVIQNPRYQVTQFGKPVTLSCSQTLNHNVMYWYQQKSSQAPKLLFHYYDKDFNNEADTPDNFQSRRPNTSFCFLDIRSPGLGDTAMYLCATSRPGGLEQYFGPGTRLTVT.